What follows describes a single T cell receptor beta chain. This record comes from a study of shared T cell receptors in the human thymus. This CDR3 has 14 amino acids. V dropped 1 base and J dropped 4 bases, with 9 bases sitting between them. Germline CDR1 MGHDK, CDR2 SYGVNS. Assay: immunoSEQ multiplex PCR; the TCRdb copy retains only in-frame clones and omits some. The sample holds approximately 760,000 clones, roughly 85% seen once. These sequences were also reported in another study, on human thymus T cells. That paper notes: V and J gene usage appeared biased in thymic and blood repertoires.

The chain is built from TRBV25-1 and TRBJ2-3; a weak D match, TRBD1 (5 bases). The sequence was obtained from a girl in the first two years of life with a congenital heart defect. Source material: thymocytes. For the CDR3, the DNA is TGTGCCAGCAGTGAATTAAAGGGGCCAGATACGCAGTATTTT. It translates to CASSELKGPDTQYF.